This TCR beta chain was found in a study of blood T cell repertoires in COVID-19. Participant-given clinical history determined each cohort assignment. Sequenced by immunoSEQ multiplex PCR; TCRdb stores in-frame clones only, minus some. The sample lists a few hundred thousand clones, roughly nine tenths seen once, with 0.8% to 0.9% in the top ten. Sequencing was done on a sample of PBMCs or T cells enriched from blood (not recorded which). The sequence was collected from a woman aged 40 to 49 who had been exposed to COVID-19.

The CDR3 sequence is CASSLGGGGRTNTQYF. The CDR3 coding sequence is TGTGCCAGCAGCTTAGGCGGAGGCGGGAGGACAAATACGCAGTATTTT. The chain combines TRBV7-6 with TRBJ2-3; 8 bases match TRBD2. After removal of 1 base from V and 7 bases from J, the junction contained 10 bases not matched to a gene. Germline V CDR1 and CDR2: SGHVS, FNYEAQ. This CDR3 has 16 residues.